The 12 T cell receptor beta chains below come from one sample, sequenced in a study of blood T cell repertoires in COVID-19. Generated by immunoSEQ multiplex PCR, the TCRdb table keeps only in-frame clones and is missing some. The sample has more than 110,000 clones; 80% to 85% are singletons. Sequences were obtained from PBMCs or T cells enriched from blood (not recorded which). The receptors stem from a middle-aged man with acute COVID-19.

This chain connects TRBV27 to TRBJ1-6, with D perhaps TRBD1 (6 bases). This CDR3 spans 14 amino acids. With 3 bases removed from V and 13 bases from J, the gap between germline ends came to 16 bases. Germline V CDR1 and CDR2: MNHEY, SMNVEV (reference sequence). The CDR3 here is CASSFAGQLKPLHF. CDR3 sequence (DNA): TGTGCCAGCAGTTTCGCCGGACAGCTTAAGCCCCTCCACTTT.

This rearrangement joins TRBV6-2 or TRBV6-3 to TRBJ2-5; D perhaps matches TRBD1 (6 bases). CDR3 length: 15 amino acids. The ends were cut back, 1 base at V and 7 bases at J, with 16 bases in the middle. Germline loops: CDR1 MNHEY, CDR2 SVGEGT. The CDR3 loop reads CASSYYRARLGTQYF. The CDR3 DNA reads TGTGCCAGCAGTTACTACAGGGCTCGGTTGGGGACCCAGTACTTC.

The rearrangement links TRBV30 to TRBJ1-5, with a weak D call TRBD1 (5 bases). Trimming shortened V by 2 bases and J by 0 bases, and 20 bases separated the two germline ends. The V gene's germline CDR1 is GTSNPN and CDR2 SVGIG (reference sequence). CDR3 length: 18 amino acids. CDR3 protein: CAWSSRKRGSYSNQPQHF. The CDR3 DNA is TGTGCCTGGAGTAGCAGAAAAAGGGGAAGTTATAGCAATCAGCCCCAGCATTTT.

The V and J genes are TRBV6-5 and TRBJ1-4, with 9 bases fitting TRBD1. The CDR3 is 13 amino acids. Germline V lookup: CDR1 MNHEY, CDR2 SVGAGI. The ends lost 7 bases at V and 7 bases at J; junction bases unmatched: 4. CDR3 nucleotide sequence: TGTGCCAGCAACAGGGGGCCGGGTGAAAAACTGTTTTTT. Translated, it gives CASNRGPGEKLFF.

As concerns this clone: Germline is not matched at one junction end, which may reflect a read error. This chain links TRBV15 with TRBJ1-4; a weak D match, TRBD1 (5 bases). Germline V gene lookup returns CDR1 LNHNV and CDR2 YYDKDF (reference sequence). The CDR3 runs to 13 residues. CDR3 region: CATSQEGRGGIIF. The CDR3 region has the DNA TGTGCCACCAGCCAAGAGGGGCGGGGGGGAATCATCTTT.

The CDR3: CASSEAGLSYEQYF. CDR3 coding DNA: TGTGCCAGCAGTGAAGCGGGGCTTTCCTACGAGCAGTACTTC. The gene calls are TRBV27 and TRBJ2-7, with 7 bases identical to TRBD2. There are 14 residues in the CDR3. Germline CDR1 MNHEY, CDR2 SMNVEV (reference sequence). Trimming at V came to 5 bases and at J to 1 base, leaving 5 bases not matched to a gene.

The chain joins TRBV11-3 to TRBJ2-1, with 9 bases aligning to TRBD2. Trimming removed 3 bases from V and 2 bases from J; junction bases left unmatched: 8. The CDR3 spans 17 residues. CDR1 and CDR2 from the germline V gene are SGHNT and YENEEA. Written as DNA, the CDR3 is TGTGCCAGCAGCTTGAGTCGGTCTAGCGGGACCTACAATGAGCAGTTCTTC. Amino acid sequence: CASSLSRSSGTYNEQFF.

The CDR3 loop reads CASSMGQFDEQFF. DNA for the CDR3: TGTGCCAGTAGTATGGGACAGTTCGATGAGCAGTTCTTC. J is TRBJ2-1 and V is TRBV19; 7 positions match TRBD1. The CDR3 extends over 13 amino acids. The V gene end was trimmed by 3 bases and the J gene end by 8 bases; junction bases not matched to a gene: 4. The germline V gene encodes CDR1 LNHDA and CDR2 SQIVND (reference sequence).

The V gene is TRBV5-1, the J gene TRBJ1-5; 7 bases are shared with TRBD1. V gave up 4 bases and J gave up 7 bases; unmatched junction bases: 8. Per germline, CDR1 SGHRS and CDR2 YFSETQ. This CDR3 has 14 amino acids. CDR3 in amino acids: CASSKGQVGQPQHF. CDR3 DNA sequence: TGCGCCAGCAGCAAAGGACAGGTTGGGCAGCCCCAGCATTTT.

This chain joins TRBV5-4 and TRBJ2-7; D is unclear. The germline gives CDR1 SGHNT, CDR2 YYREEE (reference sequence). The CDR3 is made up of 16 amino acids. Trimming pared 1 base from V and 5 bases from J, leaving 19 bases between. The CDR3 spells CASSLRRREFSNEQYF. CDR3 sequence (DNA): TGTGCCAGCAGCTTGCGTCGTCGAGAGTTTTCCAACGAGCAGTACTTC.

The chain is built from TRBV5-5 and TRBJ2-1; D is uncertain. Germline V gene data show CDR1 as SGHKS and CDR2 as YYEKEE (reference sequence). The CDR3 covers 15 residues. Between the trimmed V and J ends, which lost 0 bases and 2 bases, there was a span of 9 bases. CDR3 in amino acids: CASSLAGSAYNEQFF. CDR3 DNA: TGTGCCAGCAGCTTGGCCGGGTCGGCCTACAATGAGCAGTTCTTC.

CDR3 coding DNA: TGTGCCAGCAGTTTTTACTTATCCGGAGCGGCAGATACGCAGTATTTT. As protein: CASSFYLSGAADTQYF. The chain recombines TRBV28 with TRBJ2-3; TRBD2 is a possible D gene (5 bases). The CDR3 runs 16 residues. Germline V gene data show CDR1 as MDHEN and CDR2 as SYDVKM. Trimming took off 3 bases at V and 4 bases at J, with 17 bases between the two ends.